The sequence of this TCR beta chain was determined in a study of T cell responses to AZD1222 COVID-19 vaccine. Study observations and caveats: Epitopes outside B.1.351 and B.1.1.7 mutated regions reportedly drew nearly half of spike TCRs.

Regarding this clone: The antigen is not known.

CDR3 length: 17 amino acids. The V end was cut by 0 bases, the J end by 2 bases, with 17 bases between. From germline, CDR1 is MNHEY and CDR2 SVGEGT. The table came from immunoSEQ multiplex PCR; TCRdb's copy has only in-frame clones and leaves some out. The repertoire holds 90,000 to 150,000 clones, under 90% seen once, with around 4.5% in the top ten. V gene TRBV6-2 or TRBV6-3 combines with J gene TRBJ2-7; tentative D call: TRBD1 (6 bases). Sample: peripheral blood, taken on day 0 of AZD1222 vaccination. This receptor was identified in an adult in good health. In DNA, the CDR3 is TGTGCCAGCAGTTACTCGAGTCGCCAGGGGAGTACCTACGAGCAGTACTTC. The encoded protein is CASSYSSRQGSTYEQYF.